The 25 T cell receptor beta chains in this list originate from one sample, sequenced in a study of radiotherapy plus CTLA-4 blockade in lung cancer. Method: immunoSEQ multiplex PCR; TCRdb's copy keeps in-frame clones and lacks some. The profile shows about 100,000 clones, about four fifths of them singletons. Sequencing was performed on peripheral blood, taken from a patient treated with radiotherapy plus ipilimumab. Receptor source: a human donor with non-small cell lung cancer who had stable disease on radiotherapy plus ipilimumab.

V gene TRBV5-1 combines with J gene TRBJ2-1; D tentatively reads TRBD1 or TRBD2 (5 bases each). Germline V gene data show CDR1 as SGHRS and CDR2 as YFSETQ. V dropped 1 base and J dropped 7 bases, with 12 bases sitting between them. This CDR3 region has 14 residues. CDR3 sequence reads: CASSLSGTDNEQFF. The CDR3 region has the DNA TGCGCCAGCAGCTTGTCCGGGACGGATAATGAGCAGTTCTTC.

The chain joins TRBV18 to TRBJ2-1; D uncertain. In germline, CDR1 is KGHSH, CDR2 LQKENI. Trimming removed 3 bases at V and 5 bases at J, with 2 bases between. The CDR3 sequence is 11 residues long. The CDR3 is CASSPNNEQFF. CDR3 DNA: TGTGCCAGCTCACCCAACAATGAGCAGTTCTTC.

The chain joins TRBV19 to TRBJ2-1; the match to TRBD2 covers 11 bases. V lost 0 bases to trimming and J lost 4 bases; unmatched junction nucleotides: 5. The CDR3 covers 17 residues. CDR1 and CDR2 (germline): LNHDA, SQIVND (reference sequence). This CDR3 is CASSIDGSGGAYNEQFF. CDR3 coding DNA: TGTGCCAGTAGTATAGACGGTAGCGGGGGGGCTTACAATGAGCAGTTCTTC.

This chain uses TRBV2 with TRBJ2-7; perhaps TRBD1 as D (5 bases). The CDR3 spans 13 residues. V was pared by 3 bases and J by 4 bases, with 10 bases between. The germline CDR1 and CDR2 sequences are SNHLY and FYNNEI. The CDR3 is CASSDLGRYEQYF. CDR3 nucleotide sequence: TGTGCCAGCAGTGATCTGGGGCGTTACGAGCAGTACTTC.

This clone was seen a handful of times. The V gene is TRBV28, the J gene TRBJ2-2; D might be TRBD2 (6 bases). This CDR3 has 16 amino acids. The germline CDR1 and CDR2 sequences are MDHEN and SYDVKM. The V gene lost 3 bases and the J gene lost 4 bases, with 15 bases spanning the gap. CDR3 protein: CASSLGGILGTGELFF. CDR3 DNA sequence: TGTGCCAGCAGTTTGGGCGGGATACTTGGCACCGGGGAGCTGTTTTTT. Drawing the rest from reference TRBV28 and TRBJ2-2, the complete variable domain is DVKVTQSSRYLVKRTGEKVFLECVQDMDHENMFWYRQDPGLGLRLIYFSYDVKMKEKGDIPEGYSVSREKKERFSLILESASTNQTSMYLCASSLGGILGTGELFFGEGSRLTVL.

Here the CDR3 DNA reads TGTGCCAGCAGTGAGAGGGCCCCCTATGGCTACACCTTC. Translating it yields CASSERAPYGYTF. V gene TRBV6-1 combines with J gene TRBJ1-2; D remains unclear. Germline V gene data show CDR1 as MNHNS and CDR2 as SASEGT. Trimming cost V 3 bases and J 4 bases, with 9 bases left between them. The CDR3 sequence is 13 residues long.

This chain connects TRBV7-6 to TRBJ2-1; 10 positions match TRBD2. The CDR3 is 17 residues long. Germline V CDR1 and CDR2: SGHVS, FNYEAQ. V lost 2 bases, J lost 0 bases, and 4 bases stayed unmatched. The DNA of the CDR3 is TGTGCCAGCAGCTTATCCCCTAGCGGGGGCTCCTACAATGAGCAGTTCTTC. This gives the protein CASSLSPSGGSYNEQFF.

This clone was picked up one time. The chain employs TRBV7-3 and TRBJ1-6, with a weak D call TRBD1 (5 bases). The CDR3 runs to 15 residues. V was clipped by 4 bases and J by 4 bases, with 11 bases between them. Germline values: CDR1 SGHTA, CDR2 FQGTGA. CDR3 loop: CASSSSRGYNSPLHF. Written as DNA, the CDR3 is TGTGCCAGCAGCTCCTCGAGGGGTTATAATTCACCCCTCCACTTT.

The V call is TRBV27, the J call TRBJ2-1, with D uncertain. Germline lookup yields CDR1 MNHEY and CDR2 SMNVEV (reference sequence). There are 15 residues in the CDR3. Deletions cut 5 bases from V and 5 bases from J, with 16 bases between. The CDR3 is CASSPPRGMDNEQFF. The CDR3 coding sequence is TGTGCCAGCAGTCCCCCGCGTGGAATGGACAATGAGCAGTTCTTC.

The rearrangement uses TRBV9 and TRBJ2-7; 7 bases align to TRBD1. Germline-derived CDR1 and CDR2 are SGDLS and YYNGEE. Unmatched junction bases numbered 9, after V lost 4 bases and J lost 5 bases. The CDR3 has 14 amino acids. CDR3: CASSFFDRDDEQYF. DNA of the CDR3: TGTGCCAGCAGCTTTTTCGACAGGGACGACGAGCAGTACTTC.

The CDR3 loop reads CASSVARAGGPNEQFF. As DNA, the CDR3 is TGTGCCAGCAGCGTAGCCAGAGCGGGGGGCCCCAATGAGCAGTTCTTC. The J gene is TRBJ2-1, the V gene TRBV9, with TRBD2 matching over 9 bases. CDR3 length: 16 residues. V lost 0 bases to trimming and J lost 6 bases; unmatched junction nucleotides: 7. CDR1 SGDLS and CDR2 YYNGEE come from the germline V gene.

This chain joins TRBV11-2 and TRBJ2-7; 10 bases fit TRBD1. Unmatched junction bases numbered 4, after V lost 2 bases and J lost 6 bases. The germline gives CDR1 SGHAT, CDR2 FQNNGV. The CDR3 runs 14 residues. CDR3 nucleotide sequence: TGTGCCAGCAGCTTAAACGGACAGGGGGGCGAGCAGTACTTC. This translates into CASSLNGQGGEQYF.

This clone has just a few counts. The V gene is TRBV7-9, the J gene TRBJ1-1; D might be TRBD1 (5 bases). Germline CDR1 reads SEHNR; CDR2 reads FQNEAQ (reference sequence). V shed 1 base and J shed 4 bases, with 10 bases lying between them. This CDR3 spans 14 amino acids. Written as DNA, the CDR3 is TGTGCCAGCAGCTTAGGACACCAGGGCACTGAAGCTTTCTTT. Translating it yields CASSLGHQGTEAFF.

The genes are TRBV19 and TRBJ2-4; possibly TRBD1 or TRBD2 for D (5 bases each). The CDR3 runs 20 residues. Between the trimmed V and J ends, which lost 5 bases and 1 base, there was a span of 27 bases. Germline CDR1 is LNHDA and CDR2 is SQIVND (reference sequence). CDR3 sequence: CASSSRTTSSSASAKNIQYF. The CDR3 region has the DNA TGTGCCAGTAGTTCAAGGACAACTAGTAGTTCGGCTTCGGCCAAAAACATTCAGTACTTC.

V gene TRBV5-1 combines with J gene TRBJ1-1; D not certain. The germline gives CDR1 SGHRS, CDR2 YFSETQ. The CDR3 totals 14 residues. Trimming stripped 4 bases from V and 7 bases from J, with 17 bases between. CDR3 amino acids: CASSGTGLHGEAFF. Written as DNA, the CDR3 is TGCGCCAGCAGCGGTACGGGTCTACATGGTGAAGCTTTCTTT.

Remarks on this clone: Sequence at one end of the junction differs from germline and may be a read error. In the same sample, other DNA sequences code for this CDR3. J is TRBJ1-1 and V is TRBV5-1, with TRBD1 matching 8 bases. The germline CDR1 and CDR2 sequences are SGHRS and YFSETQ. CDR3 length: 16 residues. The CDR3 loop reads CASSLRQGRRRTEAFF. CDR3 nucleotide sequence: TGCGCCAGCAGCCTACGACAGGGGAGGAGGAGGACTGAAGCCTTCTTT.

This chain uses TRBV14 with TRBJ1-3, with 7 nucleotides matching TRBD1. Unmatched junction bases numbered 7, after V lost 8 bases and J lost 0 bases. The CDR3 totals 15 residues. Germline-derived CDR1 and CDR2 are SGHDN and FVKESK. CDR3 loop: CASANRGNSGNTIYF. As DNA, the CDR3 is TGTGCCAGCGCAAACAGGGGTAACTCTGGAAACACCATATATTTT.

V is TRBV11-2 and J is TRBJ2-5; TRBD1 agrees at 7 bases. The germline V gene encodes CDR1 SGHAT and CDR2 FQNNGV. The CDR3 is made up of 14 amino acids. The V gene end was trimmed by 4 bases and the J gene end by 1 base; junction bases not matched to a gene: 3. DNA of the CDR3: TGTGCCAGCAGCTCGGGACAGACCCAAGAGACCCAGTACTTC. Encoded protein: CASSSGQTQETQYF. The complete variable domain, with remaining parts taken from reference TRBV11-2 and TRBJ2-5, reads EAGVAQSPRYKIIEKRQSVAFWCNPISGHATLYWYQQILGQGPKLLIQFQNNGVVDDSQLPKDRFSAERLKGVDSTLKIQPAKLEDSAVYLCASSSGQTQETQYFGPGTRLLVL.

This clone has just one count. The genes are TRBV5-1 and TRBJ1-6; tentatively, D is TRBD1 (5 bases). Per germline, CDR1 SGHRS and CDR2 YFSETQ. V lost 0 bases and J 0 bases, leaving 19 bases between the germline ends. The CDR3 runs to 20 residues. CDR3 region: CASSLAGRGPHSSYNSPLHF. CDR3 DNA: TGCGCCAGCAGCTTGGCCGGTAGGGGTCCCCACAGCTCCTATAATTCACCCCTCCACTTT.

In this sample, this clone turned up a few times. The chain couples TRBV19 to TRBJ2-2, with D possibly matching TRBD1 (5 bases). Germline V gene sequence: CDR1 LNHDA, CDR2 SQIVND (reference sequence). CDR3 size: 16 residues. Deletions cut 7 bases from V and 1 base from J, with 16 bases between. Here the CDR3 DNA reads TGTGCCAGTACTTCTCAGGGCAGATTGAACACCGGGGAGCTGTTTTTT. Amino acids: CASTSQGRLNTGELFF.

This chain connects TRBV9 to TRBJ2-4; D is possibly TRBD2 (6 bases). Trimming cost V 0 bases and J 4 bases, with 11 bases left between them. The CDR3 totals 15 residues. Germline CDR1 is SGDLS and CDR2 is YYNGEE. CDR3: CASSVGASEKNIQYF. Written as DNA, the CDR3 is TGTGCCAGCAGCGTAGGGGCTAGCGAAAAAAACATTCAGTACTTC.

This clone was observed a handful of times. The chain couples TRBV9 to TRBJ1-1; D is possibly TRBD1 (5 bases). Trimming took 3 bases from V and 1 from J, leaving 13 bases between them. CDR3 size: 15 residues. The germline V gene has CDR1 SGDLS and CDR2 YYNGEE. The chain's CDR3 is CASSEGIARNTEAFF. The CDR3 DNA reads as TGTGCCAGCAGCGAGGGGATCGCACGGAACACTGAAGCTTTCTTT.

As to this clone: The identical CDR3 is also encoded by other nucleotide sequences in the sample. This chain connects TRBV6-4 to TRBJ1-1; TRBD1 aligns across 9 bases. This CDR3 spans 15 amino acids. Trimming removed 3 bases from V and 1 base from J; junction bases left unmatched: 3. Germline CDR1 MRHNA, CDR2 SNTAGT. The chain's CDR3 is CASSDGTGRNTEAFF. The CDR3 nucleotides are TGTGCCAGCAGTGATGGGACAGGGAGGAACACTGAAGCTTTCTTT.

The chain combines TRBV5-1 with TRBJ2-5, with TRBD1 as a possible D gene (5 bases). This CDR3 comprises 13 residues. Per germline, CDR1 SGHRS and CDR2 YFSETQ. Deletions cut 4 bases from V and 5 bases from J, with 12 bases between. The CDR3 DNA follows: TGCGCCAGCAGCAGGGGCTATGGTGAGACCCAGTACTTC. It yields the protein CASSRGYGETQYF. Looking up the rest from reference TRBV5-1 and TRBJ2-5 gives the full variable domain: KAGVTQTPRYLIKTRGQQVTLSCSPISGHRSVSWYQQTPGQGLQFLFEYFSETQRNKGNFPGRFSGRQFSNSRSEMNVSTLELGDSALYLCASSRGYGETQYFGPGTRLLVL.

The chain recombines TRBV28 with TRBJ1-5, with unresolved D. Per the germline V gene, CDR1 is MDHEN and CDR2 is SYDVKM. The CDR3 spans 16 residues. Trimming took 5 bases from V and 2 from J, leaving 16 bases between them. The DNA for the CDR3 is TGTGCCAGCAGTCTCCCGCGGGTGAGTGGCAATCAGCCCCAGCATTTT. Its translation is CASSLPRVSGNQPQHF.